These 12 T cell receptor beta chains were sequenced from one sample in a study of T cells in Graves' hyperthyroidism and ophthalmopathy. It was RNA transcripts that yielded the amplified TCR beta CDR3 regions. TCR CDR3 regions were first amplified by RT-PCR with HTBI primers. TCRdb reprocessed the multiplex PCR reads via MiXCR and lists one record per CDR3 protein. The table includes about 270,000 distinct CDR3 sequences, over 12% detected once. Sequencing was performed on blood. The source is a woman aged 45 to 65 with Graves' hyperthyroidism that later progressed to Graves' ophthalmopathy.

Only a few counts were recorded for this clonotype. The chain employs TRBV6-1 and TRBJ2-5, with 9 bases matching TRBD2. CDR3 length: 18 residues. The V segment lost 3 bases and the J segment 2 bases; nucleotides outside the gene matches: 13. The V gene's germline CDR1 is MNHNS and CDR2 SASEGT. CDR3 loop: CASSDGGAGGQRQETQYF. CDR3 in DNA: TGTGCCAGCAGTGATGGGGGTGCGGGAGGGCAGAGACAAGAGACCCAGTACTTC.

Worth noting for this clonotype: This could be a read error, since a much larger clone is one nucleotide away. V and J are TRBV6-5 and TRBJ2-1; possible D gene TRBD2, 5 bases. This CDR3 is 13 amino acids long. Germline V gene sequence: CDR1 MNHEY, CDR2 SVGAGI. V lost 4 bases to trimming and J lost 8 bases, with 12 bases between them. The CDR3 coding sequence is TGTGCCAGCAGTTCACTAGTGGTACATGAGCAGTTCTTC. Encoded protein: CASSSLVVHEQFF.

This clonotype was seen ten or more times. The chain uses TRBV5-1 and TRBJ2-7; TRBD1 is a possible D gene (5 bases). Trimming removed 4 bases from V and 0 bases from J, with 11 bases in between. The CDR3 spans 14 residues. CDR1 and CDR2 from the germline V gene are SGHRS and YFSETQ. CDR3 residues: CASSPTANSYEQYF. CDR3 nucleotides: TGCGCCAGCAGCCCGACAGCTAACTCCTACGAGCAGTACTTC.

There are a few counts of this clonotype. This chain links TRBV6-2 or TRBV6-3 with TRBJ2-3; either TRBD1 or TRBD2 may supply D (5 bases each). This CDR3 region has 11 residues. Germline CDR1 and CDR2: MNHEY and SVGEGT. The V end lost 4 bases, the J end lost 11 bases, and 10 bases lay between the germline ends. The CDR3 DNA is TGTGCCAGCAGTTTCGGGGCCCGGCAGTATTTT. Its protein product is CASSFGARQYF.

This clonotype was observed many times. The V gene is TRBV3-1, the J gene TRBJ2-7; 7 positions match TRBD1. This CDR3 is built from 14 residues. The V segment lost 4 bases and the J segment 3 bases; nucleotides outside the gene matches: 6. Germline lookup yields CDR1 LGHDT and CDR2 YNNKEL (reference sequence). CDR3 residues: CASSPGQVLYEQYF. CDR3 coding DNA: TGTGCCAGCAGCCCCGGACAGGTACTCTACGAGCAGTACTTC.

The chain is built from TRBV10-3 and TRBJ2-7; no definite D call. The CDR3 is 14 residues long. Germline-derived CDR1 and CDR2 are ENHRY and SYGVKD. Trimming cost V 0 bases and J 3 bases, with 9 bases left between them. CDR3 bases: TGTGCCATCAGTGAGTCCGTATCCGGCTACGAGCAGTACTTC. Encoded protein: CAISESVSGYEQYF.

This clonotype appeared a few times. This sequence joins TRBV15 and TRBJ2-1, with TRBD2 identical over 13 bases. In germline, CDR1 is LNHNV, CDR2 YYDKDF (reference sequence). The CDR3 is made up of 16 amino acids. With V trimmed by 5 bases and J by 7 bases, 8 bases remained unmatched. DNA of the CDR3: TGTGCCACCAGCCCAATGCCGGGACTAGCGGGAAATGAGCAGTTCTTC. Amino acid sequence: CATSPMPGLAGNEQFF.

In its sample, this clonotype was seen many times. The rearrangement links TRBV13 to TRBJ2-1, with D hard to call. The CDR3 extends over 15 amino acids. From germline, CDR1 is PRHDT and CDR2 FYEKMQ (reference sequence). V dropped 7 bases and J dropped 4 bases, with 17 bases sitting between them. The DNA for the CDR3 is TGTGCCAGCAAGCCCGGAACCCCAAAGTACAATGAGCAGTTCTTC. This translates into CASKPGTPKYNEQFF. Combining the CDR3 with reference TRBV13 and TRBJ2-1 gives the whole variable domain AAGVIQSPRHLIKEKRETATLKCYPIPRHDTVYWYQQGPGQDPQFLISFYEKMQSDKGSIPDRFSAQQFSDYHSELNMSSLELGDSALYFCASKPGTPKYNEQFFGPGTRLTVL.

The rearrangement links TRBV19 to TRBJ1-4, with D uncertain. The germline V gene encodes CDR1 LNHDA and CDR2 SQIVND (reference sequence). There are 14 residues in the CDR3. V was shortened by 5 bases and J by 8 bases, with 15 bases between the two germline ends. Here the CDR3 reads CASSLLMPMEKLFF. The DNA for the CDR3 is TGTGCCAGTAGTCTCCTGATGCCGATGGAAAAACTGTTTTTT. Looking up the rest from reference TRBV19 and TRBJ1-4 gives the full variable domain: DGGITQSPKYLFRKEGQNVTLSCEQNLNHDAMYWYRQDPGQGLRLIYYSQIVNDFQKGDIAEGYSVSREKKESFPLTVTSAQKNPTAFYLCASSLLMPMEKLFFGSGTQLSVL.

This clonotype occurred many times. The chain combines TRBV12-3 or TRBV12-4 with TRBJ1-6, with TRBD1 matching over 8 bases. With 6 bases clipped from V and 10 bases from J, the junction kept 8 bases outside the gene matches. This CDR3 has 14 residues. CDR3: CASSPTGELSPLHF. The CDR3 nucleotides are TGTGCCAGCAGCCCGACAGGGGAGTTGTCACCCCTCCACTTT.

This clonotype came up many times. The CDR3 here is CATSNTHWGENIQYF. In DNA form, the CDR3 reads TGTGCCACCAGCAATACCCATTGGGGAGAAAACATTCAGTACTTC. V usage is TRBV15 and J usage is TRBJ2-4; maybe TRBD2 (5 bases). With 4 bases removed from V and 5 bases from J, the gap between germline ends came to 15 bases. The CDR3 has 15 residues. Germline V gene data show CDR1 as LNHNV and CDR2 as YYDKDF (reference sequence).

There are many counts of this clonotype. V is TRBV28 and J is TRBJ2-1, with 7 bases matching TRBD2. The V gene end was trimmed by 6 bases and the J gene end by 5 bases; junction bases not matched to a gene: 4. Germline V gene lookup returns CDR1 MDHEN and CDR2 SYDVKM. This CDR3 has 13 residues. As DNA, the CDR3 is TGTGCCAGCAGGTCTAGCGGTAACAATGAGCAGTTCTTC. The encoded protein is CASRSSGNNEQFF. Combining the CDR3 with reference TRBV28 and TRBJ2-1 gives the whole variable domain DVKVTQSSRYLVKRTGEKVFLECVQDMDHENMFWYRQDPGLGLRLIYFSYDVKMKEKGDIPEGYSVSREKKERFSLILESASTNQTSMYLCASRSSGNNEQFFGPGTRLTVL.